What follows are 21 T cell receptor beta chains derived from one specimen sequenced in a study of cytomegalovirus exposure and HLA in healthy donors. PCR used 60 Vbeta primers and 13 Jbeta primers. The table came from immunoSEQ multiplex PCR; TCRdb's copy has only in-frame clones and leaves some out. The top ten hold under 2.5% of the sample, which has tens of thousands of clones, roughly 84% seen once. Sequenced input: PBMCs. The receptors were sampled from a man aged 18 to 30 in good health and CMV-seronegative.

The CDR3 nucleotides read TGTGCCATCAGGAGCATAGTCACAGGGGAAGCTTTCTTT. This gives the protein CAIRSIVTGEAFF. The chain carries TRBV10-3 and TRBJ1-1; D is possibly TRBD1 (6 bases). The CDR3 is 13 amino acids. Germline CDR1 is ENHRY and CDR2 is SYGVKD. V was shortened by 6 bases and J by 8 bases, with 16 bases between the two germline ends.

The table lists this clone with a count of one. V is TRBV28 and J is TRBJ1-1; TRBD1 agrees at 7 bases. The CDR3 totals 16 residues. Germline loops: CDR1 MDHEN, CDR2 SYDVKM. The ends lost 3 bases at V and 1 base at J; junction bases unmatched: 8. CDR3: CASSFFYRGSNTEAFF. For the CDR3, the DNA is TGTGCCAGCAGTTTCTTTTACAGGGGCTCGAACACTGAAGCTTTCTTT.

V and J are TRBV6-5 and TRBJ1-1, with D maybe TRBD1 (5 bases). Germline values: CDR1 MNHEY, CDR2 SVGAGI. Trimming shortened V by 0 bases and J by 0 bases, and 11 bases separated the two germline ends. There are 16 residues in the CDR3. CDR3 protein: CASSYSGPGMNTEAFF. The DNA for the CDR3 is TGTGCCAGCAGTTACTCGGGGCCGGGTATGAACACTGAAGCTTTCTTT.

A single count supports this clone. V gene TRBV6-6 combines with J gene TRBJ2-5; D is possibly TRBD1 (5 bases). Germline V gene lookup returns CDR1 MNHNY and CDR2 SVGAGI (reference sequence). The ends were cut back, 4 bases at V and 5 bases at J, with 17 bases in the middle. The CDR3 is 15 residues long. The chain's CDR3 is CASSFPPSAGETQYF. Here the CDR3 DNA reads TGTGCCAGCAGTTTCCCCCCATCGGCAGGGGAGACCCAGTACTTC.

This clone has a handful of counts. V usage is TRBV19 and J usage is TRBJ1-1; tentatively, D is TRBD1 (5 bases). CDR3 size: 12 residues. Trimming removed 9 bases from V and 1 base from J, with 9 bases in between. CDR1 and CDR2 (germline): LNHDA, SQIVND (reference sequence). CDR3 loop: CASQTENTEAFF. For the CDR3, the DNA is TGTGCCAGCCAGACAGAGAACACTGAAGCTTTCTTT.

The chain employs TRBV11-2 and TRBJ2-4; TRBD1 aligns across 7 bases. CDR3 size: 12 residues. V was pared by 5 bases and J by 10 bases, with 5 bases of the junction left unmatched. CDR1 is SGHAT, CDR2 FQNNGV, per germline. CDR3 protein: CASSPDREIQYF. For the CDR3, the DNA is TGTGCCAGCAGCCCCGACAGGGAAATTCAGTACTTC.

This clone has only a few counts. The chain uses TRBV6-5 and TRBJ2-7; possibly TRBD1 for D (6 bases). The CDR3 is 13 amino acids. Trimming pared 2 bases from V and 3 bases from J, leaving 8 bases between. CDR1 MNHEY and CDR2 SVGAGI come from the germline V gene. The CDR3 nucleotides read TGTGCCAGCAGTTACGGCAGGGGCTACGAGCAGTACTTC. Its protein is CASSYGRGYEQYF.

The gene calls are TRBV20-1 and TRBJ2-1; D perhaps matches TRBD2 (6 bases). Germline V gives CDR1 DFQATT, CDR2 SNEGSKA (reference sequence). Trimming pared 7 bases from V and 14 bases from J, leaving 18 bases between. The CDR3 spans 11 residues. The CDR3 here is CSVSPTSREFF. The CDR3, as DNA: TGCAGTGTCTCGCCTACTAGCCGAGAGTTCTTC.

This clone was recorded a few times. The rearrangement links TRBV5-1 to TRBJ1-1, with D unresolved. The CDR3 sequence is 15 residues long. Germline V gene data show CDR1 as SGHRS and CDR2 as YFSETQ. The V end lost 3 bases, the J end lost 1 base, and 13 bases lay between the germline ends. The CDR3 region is CASSSGLLQNTEAFF. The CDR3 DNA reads TGCGCCAGCAGCTCCGGACTGCTTCAGAACACTGAAGCTTTCTTT.

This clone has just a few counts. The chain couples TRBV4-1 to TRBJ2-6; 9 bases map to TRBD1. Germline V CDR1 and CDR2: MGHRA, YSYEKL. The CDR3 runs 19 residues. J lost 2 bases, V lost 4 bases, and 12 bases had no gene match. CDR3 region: CASSRRKGQGVPGANVLTF. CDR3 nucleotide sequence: TGCGCCAGCAGCCGAAGGAAGGGACAGGGAGTCCCTGGGGCCAACGTCCTGACTTTC.

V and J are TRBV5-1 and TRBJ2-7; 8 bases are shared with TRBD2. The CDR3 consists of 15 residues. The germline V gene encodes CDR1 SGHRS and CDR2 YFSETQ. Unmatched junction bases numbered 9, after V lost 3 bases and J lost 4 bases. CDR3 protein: CASSYLGGRPYEQYF. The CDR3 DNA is TGCGCCAGCAGCTACCTCGGCGGGAGGCCATACGAGCAGTACTTC.

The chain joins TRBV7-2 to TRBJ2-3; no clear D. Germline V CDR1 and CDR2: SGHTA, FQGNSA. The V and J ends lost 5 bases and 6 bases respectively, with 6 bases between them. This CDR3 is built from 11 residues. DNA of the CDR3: TGTGCCAGCAGCCCCCAGGATACGCAGTATTTT. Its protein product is CASSPQDTQYF.

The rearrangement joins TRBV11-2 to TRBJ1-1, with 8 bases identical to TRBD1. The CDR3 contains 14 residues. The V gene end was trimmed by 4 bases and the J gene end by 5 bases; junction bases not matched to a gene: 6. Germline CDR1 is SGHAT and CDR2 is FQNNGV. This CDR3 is CASSSWTGLTEAFF. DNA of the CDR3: TGTGCCAGCAGCTCATGGACAGGGTTGACTGAAGCTTTCTTT.

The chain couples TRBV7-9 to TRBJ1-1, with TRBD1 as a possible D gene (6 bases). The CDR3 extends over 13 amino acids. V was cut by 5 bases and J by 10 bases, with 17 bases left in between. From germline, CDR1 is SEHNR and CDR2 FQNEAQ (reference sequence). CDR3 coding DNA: TGTGCCAGCAGCCCTTGGGGGGGCGCGAGAGCTTTCTTT. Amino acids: CASSPWGGARAFF.

The CDR3 region is CASSQDRLAGPKGTQYF. CDR3 DNA sequence: TGTGCCAGCAGCCAAGATCGTCTAGCGGGCCCAAAGGGGACCCAGTACTTC. The chain links TRBV4-2 to TRBJ2-5, with TRBD2 matching over 8 bases. There are 17 residues in the CDR3. V was clipped by 0 bases and J by 7 bases; unmatched bases: 13. Germline V gene lookup returns CDR1 LGHNA and CDR2 YNFKEQ.

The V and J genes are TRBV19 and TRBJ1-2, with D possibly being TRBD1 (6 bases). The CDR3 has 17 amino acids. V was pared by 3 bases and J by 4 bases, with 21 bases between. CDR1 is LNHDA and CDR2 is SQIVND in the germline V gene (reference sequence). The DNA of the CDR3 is TGTGCCAGTAGTATTGCCGGTGGGACAAGAGTGTCCTATGGCTACACCTTC. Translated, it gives CASSIAGGTRVSYGYTF.

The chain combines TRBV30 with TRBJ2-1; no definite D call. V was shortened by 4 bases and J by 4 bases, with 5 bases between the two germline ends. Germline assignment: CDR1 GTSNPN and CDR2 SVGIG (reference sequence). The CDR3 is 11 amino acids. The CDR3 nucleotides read TGTGCCTGGACTAGTTACAATGAGCAGTTCTTC. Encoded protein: CAWTSYNEQFF. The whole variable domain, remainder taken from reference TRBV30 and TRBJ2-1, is SQTIHQWPATLVQPVGSPLSLECTVEGTSNPNLYWYRQAAGRGLQLLFYSVGIGQISSEVPQNLSASRPQDRQFILSSKKLLLSDSGFYLCAWTSYNEQFFGPGTRLTVL.

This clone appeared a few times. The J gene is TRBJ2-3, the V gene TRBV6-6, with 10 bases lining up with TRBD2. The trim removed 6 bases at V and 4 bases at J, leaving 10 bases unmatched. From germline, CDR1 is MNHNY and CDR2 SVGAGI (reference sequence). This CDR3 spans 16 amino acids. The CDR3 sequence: CASSRGSGRLADTQYF. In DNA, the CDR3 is TGTGCCAGCAGCCGGGGTAGCGGGAGGTTAGCAGATACGCAGTATTTT.

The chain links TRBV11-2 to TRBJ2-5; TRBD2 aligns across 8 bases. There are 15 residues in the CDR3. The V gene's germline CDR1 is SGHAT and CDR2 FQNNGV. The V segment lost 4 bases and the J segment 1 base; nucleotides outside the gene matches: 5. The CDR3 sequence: CASSSTGTSQETQYF. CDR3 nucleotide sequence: TGTGCCAGCAGCTCTACCGGGACTAGCCAAGAGACCCAGTACTTC.

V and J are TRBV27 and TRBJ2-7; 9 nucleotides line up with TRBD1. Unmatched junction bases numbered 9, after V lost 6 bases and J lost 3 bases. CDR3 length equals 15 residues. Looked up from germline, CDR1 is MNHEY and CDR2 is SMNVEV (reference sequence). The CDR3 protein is CASRTNRGRNYEQYF. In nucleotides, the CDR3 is TGTGCCAGCAGGACGAACAGGGGGCGCAACTACGAGCAGTACTTC.

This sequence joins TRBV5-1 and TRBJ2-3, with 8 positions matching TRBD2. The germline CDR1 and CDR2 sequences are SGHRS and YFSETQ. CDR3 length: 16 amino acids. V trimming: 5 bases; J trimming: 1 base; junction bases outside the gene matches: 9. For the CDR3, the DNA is TGCGCCAGCAGACCGCTTGCCGGGAGGGGCACAGATACGCAGTATTTT. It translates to CASRPLAGRGTDTQYF.